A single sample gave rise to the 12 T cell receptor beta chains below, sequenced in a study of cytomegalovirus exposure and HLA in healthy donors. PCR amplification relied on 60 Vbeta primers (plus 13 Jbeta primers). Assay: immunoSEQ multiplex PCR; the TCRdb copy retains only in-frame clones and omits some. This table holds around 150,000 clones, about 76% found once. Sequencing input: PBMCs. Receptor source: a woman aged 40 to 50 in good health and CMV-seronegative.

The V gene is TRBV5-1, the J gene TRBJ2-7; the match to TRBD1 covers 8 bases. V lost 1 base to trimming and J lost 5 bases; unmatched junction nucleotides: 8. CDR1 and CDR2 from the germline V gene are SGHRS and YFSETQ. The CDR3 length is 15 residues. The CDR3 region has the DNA TGCGCCAGCAGCTTGTCGGCACAGGGGGTGGACGAGCAGTACTTC. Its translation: CASSLSAQGVDEQYF.

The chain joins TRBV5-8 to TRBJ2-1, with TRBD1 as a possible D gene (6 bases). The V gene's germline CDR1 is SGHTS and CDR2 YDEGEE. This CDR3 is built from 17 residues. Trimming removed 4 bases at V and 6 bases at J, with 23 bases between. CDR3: CASSVVRGGYLSNEQFF. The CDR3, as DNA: TGTGCCAGCAGCGTGGTCAGGGGCGGCTATCTTTCCAATGAGCAGTTCTTC.

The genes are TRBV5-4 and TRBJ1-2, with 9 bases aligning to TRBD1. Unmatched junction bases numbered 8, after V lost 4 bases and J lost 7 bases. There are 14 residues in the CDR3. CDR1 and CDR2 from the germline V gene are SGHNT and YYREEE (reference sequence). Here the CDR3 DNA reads TGTGCCAGCAGCGACAAAACAGGGGGCTTTGGCTACACCTTC. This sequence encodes CASSDKTGGFGYTF. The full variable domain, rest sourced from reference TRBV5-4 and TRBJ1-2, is ETGVTQSPTHLIKTRGQQVTLRCSSQSGHNTVSWYQQALGQGPQFIFQYYREEENGRGNFPPRFSGLQFPNYSSELNVNALELDDSALYLCASSDKTGGFGYTFGSGTRLTVV.

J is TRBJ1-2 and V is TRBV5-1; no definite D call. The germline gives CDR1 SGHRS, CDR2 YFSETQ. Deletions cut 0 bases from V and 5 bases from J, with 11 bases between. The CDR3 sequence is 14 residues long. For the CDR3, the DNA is TGCGCCAGCAGCTTGGGGGCAGGTTTTTATGGCTACACCTTC. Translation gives CASSLGAGFYGYTF.

The CDR3 DNA sequence: TGTGCCAGCAACCCAGCAGACAGGGGGTGTAAAGCTTTCTTT. Its translation is CASNPADRGCKAFF. The genes are TRBV6-1 and TRBJ1-1; 9 positions match TRBD1. The V gene's germline CDR1 is MNHNS and CDR2 SASEGT. The CDR3 extends over 14 amino acids. The ends lost 7 bases at V and 9 bases at J; junction bases unmatched: 12.

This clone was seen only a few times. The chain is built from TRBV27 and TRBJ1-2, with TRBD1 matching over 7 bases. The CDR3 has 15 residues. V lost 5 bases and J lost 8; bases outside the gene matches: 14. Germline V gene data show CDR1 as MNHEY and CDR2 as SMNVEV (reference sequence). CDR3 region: CASSDSRQGLGGYTF. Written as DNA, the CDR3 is TGTGCCAGCAGTGACAGCCGACAGGGTTTGGGAGGCTACACCTTC.

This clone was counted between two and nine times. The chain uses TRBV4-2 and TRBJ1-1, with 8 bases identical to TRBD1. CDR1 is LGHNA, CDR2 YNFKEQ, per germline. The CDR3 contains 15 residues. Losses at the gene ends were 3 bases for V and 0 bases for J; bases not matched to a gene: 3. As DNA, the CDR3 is TGTGCCAGCAGCCACCCGGGACAGGTGAACACTGAAGCTTTCTTT. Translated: CASSHPGQVNTEAFF.

CDR3 loop: CASSPPTGGKGEKLFF. CDR3 nucleotide sequence: TGTGCCAGCAGCCCCCCGACAGGGGGCAAGGGTGAAAAACTGTTTTTT. This chain uses TRBV7-9 with TRBJ1-4, with TRBD1 matching 10 bases. The CDR3 covers 16 residues. CDR1 and CDR2 from the germline V gene are SEHNR and FQNEAQ (reference sequence). With V trimmed by 5 bases and J by 7 bases, 10 bases remained unmatched. The full variable domain, rest sourced from reference TRBV7-9 and TRBJ1-4, is DTGVSQNPRHKITKRGQNVTFRCDPISEHNRLYWYRQTLGQGPEFLTYFQNEAQLEKSRLLSDRFSAERPKGSFSTLEIQRTEQGDSAMYLCASSPPTGGKGEKLFFGSGTQLSVL.

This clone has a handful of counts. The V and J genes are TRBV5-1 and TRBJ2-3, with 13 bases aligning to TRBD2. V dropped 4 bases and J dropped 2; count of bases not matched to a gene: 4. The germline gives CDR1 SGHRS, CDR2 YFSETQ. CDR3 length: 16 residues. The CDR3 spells CASSVTSGGHTDTQYF. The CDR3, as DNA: TGCGCCAGCAGCGTGACTAGCGGGGGGCACACAGATACGCAGTATTTT.

The CDR3 DNA follows: TGTGCCAGCAGCAAACAAAACACCGGGGAGCTGTTTTTT. Amino acids: CASSKQNTGELFF. This chain connects TRBV9 to TRBJ2-2, with unresolved D. This CDR3 has 13 amino acids. Germline lookup yields CDR1 SGDLS and CDR2 YYNGEE. V was cut by 4 bases and J by 2 bases, with 6 bases left in between.

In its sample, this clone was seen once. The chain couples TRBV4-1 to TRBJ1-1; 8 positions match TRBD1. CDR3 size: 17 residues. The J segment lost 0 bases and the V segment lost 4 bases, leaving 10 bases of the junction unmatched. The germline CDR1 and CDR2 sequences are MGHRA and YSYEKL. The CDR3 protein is CASSLRDRRFMNTEAFF. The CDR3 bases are TGCGCCAGCAGCCTCCGGGACAGGAGATTCATGAACACTGAAGCTTTCTTT.

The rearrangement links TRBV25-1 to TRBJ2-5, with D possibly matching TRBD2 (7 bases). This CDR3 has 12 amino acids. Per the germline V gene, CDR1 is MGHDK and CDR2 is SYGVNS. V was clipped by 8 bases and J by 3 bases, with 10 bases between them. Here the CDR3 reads CASGGDKETQYF. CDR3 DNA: TGTGCCAGCGGGGGGGACAAAGAGACCCAGTACTTC.